What follows are 11 T cell receptor beta chains derived from one specimen sequenced in a study of response to subunit inactivated influenza vaccine. A single record per CDR3 protein comes from TCRdb applying MiXCR to the RT-PCR reads. The data hold roughly 500,000 distinct CDR3 sequences, with about 17% observed a single time. The specimen comprised CD4+ T cells sorted from PBMCs, sampled around 25 months after vaccination. These receptors were taken from a man between 50 and 75 years old who received an inactivated influenza vaccine.

In its sample, this clonotype was seen a few times. The V and J genes are TRBV10-2 and TRBJ2-2; perhaps TRBD2 as D (5 bases). This CDR3 has 13 amino acids. Per the germline V gene, CDR1 is WSHSY and CDR2 is SAAADI. Trimming took off 8 bases at V and 1 base at J, with 8 bases between the two ends. The CDR3 DNA is TGCGCCAGCCGGACTTTGAACACCGGGGAGCTGTTTTTT. Its translation is CASRTLNTGELFF.

This sequence joins TRBV5-1 and TRBJ2-5, with D uncertain. V dropped 4 bases and J dropped 0 bases, with 10 bases sitting between them. The length of the CDR3 is 14 residues. CDR1 is SGHRS, CDR2 YFSETQ, per germline. Here the CDR3 reads CASSVYSDQETQYF. Written as DNA, the CDR3 is TGCGCCAGCAGCGTTTACAGTGACCAAGAGACCCAGTACTTC. The full variable domain, with the rest looked up from reference TRBV5-1 and TRBJ2-5, is KAGVTQTPRYLIKTRGQQVTLSCSPISGHRSVSWYQQTPGQGLQFLFEYFSETQRNKGNFPGRFSGRQFSNSRSEMNVSTLELGDSALYLCASSVYSDQETQYFGPGTRLLVL.

The chain employs TRBV5-1 and TRBJ2-4, with 11 bases fitting TRBD1. The CDR3 runs 14 residues. V shed 4 bases and J 7 bases; nucleotides not matched to a gene: 4. Germline assignment: CDR1 SGHRS and CDR2 YFSETQ. CDR3 residues: CASSGGQGENIQYF. CDR3 nucleotides: TGCGCCAGCAGCGGGGGACAGGGGGAGAACATTCAGTACTTC.

V gene TRBV12-3 or TRBV12-4 combines with J gene TRBJ1-4; a possible D gene is TRBD1 (5 bases). The length of the CDR3 is 17 residues. V was shortened by 2 bases and J by 3 bases, with 16 bases between the two germline ends. The CDR3 nucleotides read TGTGCCAGCAGTTTACTTATCTACCGGGGGTCTAATGAAAAACTGTTTTTT. This encodes CASSLLIYRGSNEKLFF.

This clonotype has a handful of counts. The chain uses TRBV10-3 and TRBJ1-5; D not resolved. V gave up 8 bases and J gave up 2 bases, with 10 bases separating them. The CDR3 runs 13 residues. Germline-derived CDR1 and CDR2 are ENHRY and SYGVKD. The CDR3 loop is CAIGPGGNQPQHF. CDR3 sequence (DNA): TGTGCCATCGGCCCCGGTGGCAATCAGCCCCAGCATTTT.

This chain joins TRBV5-6 and TRBJ1-2; D is unresolved. The CDR3 runs 12 residues. The ends were cut back, 7 bases at V and 4 bases at J, with 11 bases in the middle. The germline V gene has CDR1 SGHDT and CDR2 YYEEEE. The CDR3 loop reads CASSVIAYGYTF. In DNA form, the CDR3 reads TGTGCCAGCTCCGTTATTGCCTATGGCTACACCTTC.

The CDR3 DNA sequence: TGTGCCAGCAGCCGTTGGTGGGGAAACACTGAAGCTTTCTTT. Amino acid sequence: CASSRWWGNTEAFF. The chain couples TRBV4-2 to TRBJ1-1, with D hard to call. In germline, CDR1 is LGHNA, CDR2 YNFKEQ. This CDR3 spans 14 amino acids. V lost 4 bases, J lost 2 bases, and 11 bases lay in between.

This chain links TRBV6-2 or TRBV6-3 with TRBJ2-1, with 7 bases matching TRBD2. The trim removed 7 bases at V and 7 bases at J, leaving 10 bases unmatched. The CDR3 is 14 residues long. In germline, CDR1 is MNHEY, CDR2 SVGEGT. Here the CDR3 DNA reads TGTGCCAGCACCTTAGCGGGCTCGCGAAATGAGCAGTTCTTC. This gives the protein CASTLAGSRNEQFF.

This clonotype was counted a few times. The chain employs TRBV7-3 and TRBJ2-2, with TRBD2 matching over 7 bases. The CDR3 totals 16 residues. Germline trimming cut 4 bases from V and 1 base from J; bases unmatched to any gene: 6. From germline, CDR1 is SGHTA and CDR2 FQGTGA. Here the CDR3 reads CASSSPGLWNTGELFF. As DNA, the CDR3 is TGTGCCAGCAGCTCCCCGGGACTATGGAACACCGGGGAGCTGTTTTTT.

This clonotype was found a few times. The genes are TRBV20-1 and TRBJ2-7; D call uncertain. Per the germline V gene, CDR1 is DFQATT and CDR2 is SNEGSKA (reference sequence). V lost 4 bases and J 12 bases, leaving 13 bases between the germline ends. The CDR3 runs 10 residues. CDR3 in amino acids: CSATWLSGYF. The CDR3 DNA reads TGCAGTGCTACCTGGTTGTCAGGGTACTTC.

This clonotype was counted only a few times. The chain is built from TRBV12-3 or TRBV12-4 and TRBJ1-1; 8 bases map to TRBD1. J lost 4 bases, V lost 4 bases, and 8 bases had no gene match. The CDR3 covers 15 residues. The DNA for the CDR3 is TGTGCCAGCAGTTACCCGGGGACAGGTCTCACTGAAGCTTTCTTT. Translated, it gives CASSYPGTGLTEAFF.